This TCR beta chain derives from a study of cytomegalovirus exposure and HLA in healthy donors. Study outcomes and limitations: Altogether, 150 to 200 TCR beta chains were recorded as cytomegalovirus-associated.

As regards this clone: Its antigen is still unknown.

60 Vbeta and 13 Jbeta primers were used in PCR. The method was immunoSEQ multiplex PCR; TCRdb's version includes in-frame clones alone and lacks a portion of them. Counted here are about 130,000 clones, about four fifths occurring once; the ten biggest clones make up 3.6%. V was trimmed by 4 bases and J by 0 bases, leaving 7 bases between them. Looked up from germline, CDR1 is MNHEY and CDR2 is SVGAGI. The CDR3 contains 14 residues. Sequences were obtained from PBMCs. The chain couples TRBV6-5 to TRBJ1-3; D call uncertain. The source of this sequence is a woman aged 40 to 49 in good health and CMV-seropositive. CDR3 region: CASSLTSSGNTIYF. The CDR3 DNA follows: TGTGCCAGCAGTTTGACAAGCTCTGGAAACACCATATATTTT.